Below, 8 T cell receptor beta chains from the same sample are listed, as sequenced in a study of graft-versus-host responses after intestinal transplantation. The repertoire was sequenced with immunoSEQ multiplex PCR; TCRdb's copy has only in-frame clones and lacks some. The sample shows 15,000 to 18,000 clones, 70% to 85% of them seen only once. Intraepithelial and lamina propria lymphocytes were freed from processed graft tissue. The sequences come from ileum tissue, collected 14 days after transplant. Source of these receptors: a human patient who received an intestinal transplant, so some T cells may come from the graft donor.

The chain is built from TRBV30 and TRBJ2-7, with D possibly TRBD1 on 6 matching bases. V lost 7 bases to trimming and J lost 3 bases, with 16 bases between them. The germline CDR1 and CDR2 sequences are GTSNPN and SVGIG (reference sequence). The CDR3 has 13 amino acids. CDR3 in DNA: TGTGCCTCGTACTGGGTAGGGGGCTACGAGCAGTACTTC. The encoded protein is CASYWVGGYEQYF.

This clone was observed a handful of times. The J gene is TRBJ2-3, the V gene TRBV19; 8 bases agree with TRBD2. The CDR3 sequence is 15 residues long. Per the germline V gene, CDR1 is LNHDA and CDR2 is SQIVND (reference sequence). V lost 8 bases and J lost 3; bases outside the gene matches: 10. The CDR3 sequence is CASRPRAGVTDTQYF. CDR3 nucleotides: TGTGCCAGTCGTCCTCGAGCGGGAGTTACAGATACGCAGTATTTT.

The chain employs TRBV6-4 and TRBJ1-5; D might be TRBD1 (5 bases). The CDR3 loop spans 13 amino acids. Trimming took 6 bases from V and 1 from J, leaving 7 bases between them. Germline CDR1 and CDR2: MRHNA and SNTAGT. The CDR3 nucleotides read TGTGCCAGCAGGAAGGGGAGCAATCAGCCCCAGCATTTT. Encoded protein: CASRKGSNQPQHF.

This chain joins TRBV7-9 and TRBJ2-7, with D hard to call. Between the trimmed V and J ends, which lost 2 bases and 7 bases, there was a span of 21 bases. The CDR3 sequence is 16 residues long. The germline V gene has CDR1 SEHNR and CDR2 FQNEAQ (reference sequence). This chain's CDR3 is CASSLYGVASLGEQYF. CDR3 in DNA: TGTGCCAGCAGCTTATATGGTGTTGCCAGCCTCGGGGAGCAGTACTTC.

The chain links TRBV5-1 to TRBJ1-2; D is undetermined. Germline CDR1 reads SGHRS; CDR2 reads YFSETQ. This CDR3 region has 15 residues. Trimming stripped 3 bases from V and 1 base from J, with 13 bases between. CDR3 sequence reads: CASSYLDGHNYGYTF. DNA for the CDR3: TGCGCCAGCAGCTACCTGGACGGTCATAACTATGGCTACACCTTC.

The chain couples TRBV4-1 to TRBJ2-5; 11 positions agree with TRBD2. CDR1 is MGHRA and CDR2 is YSYEKL in the germline V gene. With V trimmed by 1 base and J by 5 bases, 3 bases remained unmatched. The CDR3 runs to 15 residues. In DNA, the CDR3 is TGCGCCAGCAGCCAAGCGGTAGCGGGGGGGGAGACCCAGTACTTC. Its translation: CASSQAVAGGETQYF.

The chain is built from TRBV13 and TRBJ1-5; no firm D call. V lost 0 bases, J lost 4 bases, and 7 bases lay in between. Germline V gene sequence: CDR1 PRHDT, CDR2 FYEKMQ (reference sequence). The length of the CDR3 is 14 residues. CDR3 loop: CASSLGSPNQPQHF. CDR3 DNA: TGTGCCAGCAGCTTAGGCAGTCCTAATCAGCCCCAGCATTTT.

The chain couples TRBV7-3 to TRBJ2-1, with D hard to call. Trimming shortened V by 5 bases and J by 0 bases, and 14 bases separated the two germline ends. CDR3 length: 16 amino acids. Germline-derived CDR1 and CDR2 are SGHTA and FQGTGA. The CDR3 region has the DNA TGTGCCAGCAGCCAAGCCTCTCGTAGCTCCTACAATGAGCAGTTCTTC. It specifies CASSQASRSSYNEQFF.